This T cell receptor (beta chain) came from a study of CXCR3-negative and CXCR3-positive naive CD8 T cells. UMI labels and 5' RACE were used to prepare the TRB cDNA libraries. After re-calling the 5' RACE reads, TCRdb lists one entry per CDR3 protein, DNA absent. This table holds approximately 45,000 distinct CDR3 sequences. The study sorted every CD8+ T cell subset in triplicate at approximately 300,000 cells each. As to this clonotype: Its antigen remains unidentified.

Looked up from germline, CDR1 is MNHEY and CDR2 is SMNVEV (reference sequence). This CDR3 has 15 amino acids. Overall study results and limits: Relative to memory CD8+ cells, whose diversity was much lower, both naive subsets had comparably high diversity. Naive subsets did not differ in surface CD5, and TRB CDR3 properties served to infer TCR strength. Similar TRBV-TRBJ usage was seen in naive cells (both CXCR3-negative and CXCR3-positive), but memory cells differed.

Input material: memory CD8+ T cells from blood. The chain combines TRBV27 with TRBJ2-7; absent DNA, TCRdb's TRBD1 call cannot be checked. The receptor was derived from a human donor in good health. Some clones in this sample may be carry-over from other donors' samples. The chain's CDR3 is CASSLEAGWNYEQYF.